This T cell receptor (beta chain) came from a study of T-cell reconstitution after alpha-beta-depleted transplantation in children. Study results and caveats: After transplant, high TCRbeta diversity at day 60 in some patients arose from surviving recipient T cells and thymic progenitors.

V dropped 8 bases and J dropped 9; count of bases not matched to a gene: 6. This CDR3 contains 12 residues. Details on this clonotype: Antigen unknown.

For TCRbeta, the library was prepared with unique molecular identifiers. TCRdb reanalysed the PCR reads using MiXCR and keeps one entry per CDR3 protein. The table lists about 200,000 distinct CDR3 sequences, roughly 6.3% of them singletons. This clonotype was sampled from a girl in the first two years of life with combined immunodeficiency, due to receive a stem cell transplant. This specimen was PBMCs, taken before TCRalphabeta/CD19-depleted stem cell transplant. The V gene is TRBV12-3 or TRBV12-4, the J gene TRBJ2-1, with 8 bases identical to TRBD2. The CDR3 DNA follows: TGTGCCAGCTGGAAAACTAGCGGTGAGCAGTTCTTC. This translates into CASWKTSGEQFF.